The present T cell receptor (beta chain) was sequenced within a study of shared clonotypes between healthy human individuals. At the level of the study: The people who gave samples were a couple of women and a few men aged 18 to 49.

At least ten counts were recorded for this clone. After removal of 4 bases from V and 0 bases from J, the junction contained 9 bases not matched to a gene. The CDR3 is 16 amino acids. Germline values: CDR1 SGHVS, CDR2 FQNEAQ. Each unsorted PBMC replicate got 300 ng genomic DNA, around 30,000 genomes. The repertoire was sequenced with immunoSEQ multiplex PCR; TCRdb's copy has only in-frame clones and lacks some. The data show about 470,000 clones, 70% to 80% seen once. V is TRBV7-8 and J is TRBJ2-7; 7 positions match TRBD2. This receptor was obtained from a woman between 35 and 50 years old in good health. Some clones in this sample may be carry-over from other donors' samples. Sequencing used PBMCs. CDR3 loop: CASSSDVVAGSYEQYF. CDR3 nucleotides: TGTGCCAGCAGCTCAGACGTGGTAGCGGGCTCCTACGAGCAGTACTTC.